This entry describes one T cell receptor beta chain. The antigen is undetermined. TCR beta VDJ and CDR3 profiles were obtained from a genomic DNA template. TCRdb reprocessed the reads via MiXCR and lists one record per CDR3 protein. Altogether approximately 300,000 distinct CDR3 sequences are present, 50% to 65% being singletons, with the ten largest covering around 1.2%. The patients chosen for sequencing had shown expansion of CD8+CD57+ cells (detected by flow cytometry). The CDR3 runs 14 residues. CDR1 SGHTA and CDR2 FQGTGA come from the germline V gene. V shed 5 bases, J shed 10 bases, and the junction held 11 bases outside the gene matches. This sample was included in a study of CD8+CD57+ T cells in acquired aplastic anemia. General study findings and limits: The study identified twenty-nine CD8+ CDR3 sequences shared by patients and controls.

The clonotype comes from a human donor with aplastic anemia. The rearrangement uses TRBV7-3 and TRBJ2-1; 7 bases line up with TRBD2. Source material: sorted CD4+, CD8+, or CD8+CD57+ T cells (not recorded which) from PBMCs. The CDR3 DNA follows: TGTGCCAGCAGCCCGCCGGGACTACAGAGCGAGCAGTTCTTC. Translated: CASSPPGLQSEQFF. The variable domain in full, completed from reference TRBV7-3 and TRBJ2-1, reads GAGVSQTPSNKVTEKGKYVELRCDPISGHTALYWYRQSLGQGPEFLIYFQGTGAADDSGLPNDRFFAVRPEGSVSTLKIQRTERGDSAVYLCASSPPGLQSEQFFGPGTRLTVL.